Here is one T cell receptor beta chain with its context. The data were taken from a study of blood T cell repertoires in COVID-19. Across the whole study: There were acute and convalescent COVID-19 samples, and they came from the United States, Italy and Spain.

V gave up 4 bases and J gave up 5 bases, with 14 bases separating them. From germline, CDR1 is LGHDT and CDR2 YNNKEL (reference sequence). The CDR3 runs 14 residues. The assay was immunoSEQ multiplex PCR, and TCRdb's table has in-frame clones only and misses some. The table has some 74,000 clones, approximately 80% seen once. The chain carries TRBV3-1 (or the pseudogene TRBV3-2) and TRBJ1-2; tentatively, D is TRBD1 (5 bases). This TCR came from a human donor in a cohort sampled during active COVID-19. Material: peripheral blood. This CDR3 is CASSRIKGIYGYTF. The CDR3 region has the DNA TGTGCCAGCAGCCGTATTAAGGGGATTTATGGCTACACCTTC.